The next 3 T cell receptor beta chains were all read from a single sample in a study of CD8 T cells in ankylosing spondylitis. TCRdb fed the 5' RACE reads into MiXCR, producing one record per CDR3 protein. The repertoire has hundreds of thousands of distinct CDR3 sequences, around 8% of them found once; the top ten carry approximately 4.8%. The sample comprised blood, either unsorted or a sorted T cell fraction (not recorded which). The receptor set was obtained from a female donor with ankylosing spondylitis or in good health (not recorded which).

This clonotype was observed a handful of times. This chain connects TRBV2 to TRBJ2-7; D is possibly TRBD2 (5 bases). V gave up 1 base and J gave up 5 bases, with 18 bases separating them. Germline V gene lookup returns CDR1 SNHLY and CDR2 FYNNEI. This CDR3 has 16 residues. Written as DNA, the CDR3 is TGTGCCAGCAGTGAAGGGCCCGGACTTAGAGTCCACGAGCAGTACTTC. It is translated as CASSEGPGLRVHEQYF. The full variable domain, with the rest looked up from reference TRBV2 and TRBJ2-7, is EPEVTQTPSHQVTQMGQEVILRCVPISNHLYFYWYRQILGQKVEFLVSFYNNEISEKSEIFDDQFSVERPDGSNFTLKIRSTKLEDSAMYFCASSEGPGLRVHEQYFGPGTRLTVT.

About this clonotype itself: A clone one base away is much larger, so this may be a read error. Without the conserved terminal phenylalanine or tryptophan, this CDR3 likely stems from a read error. The V and J genes are TRBV27 and TRBJ1-5; tentatively, D is TRBD1 (6 bases). The V gene lost 8 bases and the J gene lost 4 bases, with 15 bases spanning the gap. The germline V gene has CDR1 MNHEY and CDR2 SMNVEV (reference sequence). CDR3 length: 14 amino acids. This CDR3 is CASAGQLTNQPQHS. Here the CDR3 DNA reads TGTGCCAGCGCCGGACAGCTAACGAATCAGCCCCAGCATTCT.

The chain is built from TRBV7-2 and TRBJ2-5, with 7 bases that match TRBD2. Germline assignment: CDR1 SGHTA and CDR2 FQGNSA. The CDR3 loop spans 17 amino acids. V dropped 1 base and J dropped 3; count of bases not matched to a gene: 11. CDR3 sequence: CASSLGTGRLNEETQYF. CDR3 coding DNA: TGTGCCAGCAGCTTAGGAACCGGGAGGCTTAACGAAGAGACCCAGTACTTC.